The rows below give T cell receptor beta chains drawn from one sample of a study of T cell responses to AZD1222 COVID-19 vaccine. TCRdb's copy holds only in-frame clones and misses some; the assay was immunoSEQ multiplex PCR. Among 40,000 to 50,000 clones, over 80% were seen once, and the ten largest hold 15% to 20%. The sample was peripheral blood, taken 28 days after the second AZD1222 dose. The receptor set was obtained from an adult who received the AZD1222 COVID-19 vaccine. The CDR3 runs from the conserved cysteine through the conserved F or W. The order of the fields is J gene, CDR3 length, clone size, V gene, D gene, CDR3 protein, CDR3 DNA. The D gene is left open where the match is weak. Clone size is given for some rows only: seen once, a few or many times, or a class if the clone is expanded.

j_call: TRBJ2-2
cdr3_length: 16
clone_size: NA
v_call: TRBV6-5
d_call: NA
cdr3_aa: CASSLRIMDFTGELFF
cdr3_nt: TGTGCCAGCAGTTTAAGGATAATGGATTTCACCGGGGAGCTGTTTTTT

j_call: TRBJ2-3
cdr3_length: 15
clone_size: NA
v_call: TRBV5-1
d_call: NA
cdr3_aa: CASSLQGKGADTQYF
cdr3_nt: TGCGCCAGCAGCTTACAGGGTAAGGGCGCAGATACGCAGTATTTT

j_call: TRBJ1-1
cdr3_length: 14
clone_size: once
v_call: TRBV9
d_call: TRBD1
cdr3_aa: CASSPPTGSTEAFF
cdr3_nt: TGTGCCAGCAGCCCTCCGACAGGGAGCACTGAAGCTTTCTTT

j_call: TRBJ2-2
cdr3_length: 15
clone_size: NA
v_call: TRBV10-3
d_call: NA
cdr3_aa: CAISVKGDGTGELFF
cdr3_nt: TGTGCCATCAGTGTAAAAGGGGATGGCACCGGGGAGCTGTTTTTT

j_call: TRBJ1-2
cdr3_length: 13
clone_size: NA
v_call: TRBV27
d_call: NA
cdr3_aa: CASSGRTADGYTF
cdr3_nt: TGTGCCAGCAGTGGGAGGACAGCGGATGGCTACACCTTC

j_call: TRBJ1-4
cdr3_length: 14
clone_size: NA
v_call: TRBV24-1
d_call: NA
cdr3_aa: CATSDFETGEKLFF
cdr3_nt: TGTGCCACCAGTGACTTCGAGACAGGCGAAAAACTGTTTTTT

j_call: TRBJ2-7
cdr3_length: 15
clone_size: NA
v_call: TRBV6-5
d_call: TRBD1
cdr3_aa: CASSLTGQGIYEQYF
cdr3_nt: TGTGCCAGCAGTCTCACGGGACAGGGCATCTACGAGCAGTACTTC

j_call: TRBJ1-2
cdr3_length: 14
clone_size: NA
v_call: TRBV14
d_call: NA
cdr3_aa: CASSQEPGDYGYTF
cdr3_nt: TGTGCCAGCAGCCAAGAACCCGGGGACTATGGCTACACCTTC

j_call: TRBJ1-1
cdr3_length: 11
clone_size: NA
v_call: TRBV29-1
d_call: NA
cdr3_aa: CSAYWADEAFF
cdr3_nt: TGCAGCGCCTATTGGGCCGATGAAGCTTTCTTT

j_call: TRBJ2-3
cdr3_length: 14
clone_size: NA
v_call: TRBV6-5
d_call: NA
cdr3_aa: CASSRGLAADTQYF
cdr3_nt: TGTGCCAGCAGCCGGGGGCTAGCCGCAGATACGCAGTATTTT

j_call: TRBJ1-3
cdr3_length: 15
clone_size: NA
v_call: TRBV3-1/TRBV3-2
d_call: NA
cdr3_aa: CASSQNPGSGNTIYF
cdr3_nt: TGTGCCAGCAGCCAAAACCCAGGGTCGGGAAACACCATATATTTT

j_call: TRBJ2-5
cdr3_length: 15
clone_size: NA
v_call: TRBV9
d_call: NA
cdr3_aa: CASSVETSFQETQYF
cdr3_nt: TGTGCCAGCAGCGTAGAAACTAGCTTCCAAGAGACCCAGTACTTC

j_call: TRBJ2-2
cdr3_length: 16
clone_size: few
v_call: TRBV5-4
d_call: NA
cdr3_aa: CASSKTSSSLSGELFF
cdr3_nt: TGTGCCAGCAGCAAGACTAGTAGTAGCCTCTCCGGGGAGCTGTTTTTT

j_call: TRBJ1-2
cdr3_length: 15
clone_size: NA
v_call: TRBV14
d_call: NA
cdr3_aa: CASSQPGTANYGYTF
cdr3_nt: TGTGCCAGCAGCCAACCAGGGACCGCTAACTATGGCTACACCTTC

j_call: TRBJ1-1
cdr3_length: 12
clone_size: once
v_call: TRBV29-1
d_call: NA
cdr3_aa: CSVAQGRGEAFF
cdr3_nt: TGCAGCGTCGCACAGGGCCGGGGGGAAGCTTTCTTT

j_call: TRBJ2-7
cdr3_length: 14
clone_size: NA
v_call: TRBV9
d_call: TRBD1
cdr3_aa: CASSQDRASYEQYF
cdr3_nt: TGTGCCAGCAGCCAGGACAGGGCGTCCTACGAGCAGTACTTC

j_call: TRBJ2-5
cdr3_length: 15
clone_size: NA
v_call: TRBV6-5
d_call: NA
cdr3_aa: CASYNSGRAGETQYF
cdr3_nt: TGTGCCAGCTATAACTCGGGCAGGGCGGGGGAGACCCAGTACTTC

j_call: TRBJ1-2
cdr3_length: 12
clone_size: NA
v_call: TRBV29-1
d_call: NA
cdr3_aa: CSVVQGFNGYTF
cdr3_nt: TGCAGCGTTGTCCAGGGATTCAATGGCTACACCTTC

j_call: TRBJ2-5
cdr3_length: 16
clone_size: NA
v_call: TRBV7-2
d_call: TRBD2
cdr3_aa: CASSSSPGLARETQYF
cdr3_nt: TGTGCCAGCAGCTCCAGCCCGGGACTAGCGCGCGAGACCCAGTACTTC

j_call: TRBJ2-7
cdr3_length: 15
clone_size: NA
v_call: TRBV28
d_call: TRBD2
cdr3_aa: CASGSIAGGRHEQYF
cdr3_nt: TGTGCCAGCGGATCGATAGCGGGGGGGCGTCACGAGCAGTACTTC

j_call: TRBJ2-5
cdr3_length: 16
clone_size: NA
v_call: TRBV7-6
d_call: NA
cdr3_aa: CASSTLLVSSLETQYF
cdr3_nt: TGTGCCAGCAGCACACTACTGGTTTCTAGCCTGGAGACCCAGTACTTC

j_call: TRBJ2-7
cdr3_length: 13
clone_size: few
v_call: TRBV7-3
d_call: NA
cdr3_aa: CASSLGPQYEQYF
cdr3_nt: TGTGCCAGCAGCTTGGGCCCGCAATACGAGCAGTACTTC

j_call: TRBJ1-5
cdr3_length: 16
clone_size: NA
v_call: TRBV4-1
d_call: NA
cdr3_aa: CASSHEEGNRNQPQHF
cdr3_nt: TGCGCCAGCAGCCATGAGGAAGGGAATCGCAATCAGCCCCAGCATTTT

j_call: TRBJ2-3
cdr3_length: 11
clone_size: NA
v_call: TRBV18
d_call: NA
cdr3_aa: CASSPTDTQYF
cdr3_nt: TGTGCCAGCTCACCCACAGATACGCAGTATTTT

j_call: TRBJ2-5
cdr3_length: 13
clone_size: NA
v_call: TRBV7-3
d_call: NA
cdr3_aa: CASSFGLQETQYF
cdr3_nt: TGTGCCAGCAGCTTTGGGCTTCAAGAGACCCAGTACTTC

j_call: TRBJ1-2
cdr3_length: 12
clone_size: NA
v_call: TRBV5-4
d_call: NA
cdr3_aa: CAVPLRDYGYTF
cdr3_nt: TGTGCCGTCCCACTTCGGGACTATGGCTACACCTTC

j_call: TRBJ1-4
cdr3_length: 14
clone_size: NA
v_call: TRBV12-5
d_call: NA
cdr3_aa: CASGLGFSNEKLFF
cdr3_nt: TGTGCTAGTGGTTTGGGGTTCTCTAATGAAAAACTGTTTTTT

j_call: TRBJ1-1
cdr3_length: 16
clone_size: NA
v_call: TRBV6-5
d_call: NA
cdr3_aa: CASSSPATKGDTEAFF
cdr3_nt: TGTGCCAGCAGTTCGCCGGCGACGAAAGGGGACACTGAAGCTTTCTTT

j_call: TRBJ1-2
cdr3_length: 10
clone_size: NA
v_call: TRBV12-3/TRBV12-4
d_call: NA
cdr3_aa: CASSKEGYTF
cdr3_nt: TGTGCCAGCAGTAAGGAGGGCTACACCTTC

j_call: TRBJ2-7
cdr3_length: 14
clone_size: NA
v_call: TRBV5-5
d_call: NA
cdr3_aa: CASSGPGRGYEQYF
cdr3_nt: TGTGCCAGCAGCGGACCGGGCCGAGGATACGAGCAGTACTTC

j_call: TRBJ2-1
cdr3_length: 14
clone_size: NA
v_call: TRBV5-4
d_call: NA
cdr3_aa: CASSLSGPYNEQFF
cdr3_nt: TGTGCCAGCAGCTTGTCGGGACCCTACAATGAGCAGTTCTTC

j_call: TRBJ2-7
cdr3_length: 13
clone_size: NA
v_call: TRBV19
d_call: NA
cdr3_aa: CASSRATAYEQYF
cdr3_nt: TGTGCCAGTAGTCGCGCCACAGCCTACGAGCAGTACTTC

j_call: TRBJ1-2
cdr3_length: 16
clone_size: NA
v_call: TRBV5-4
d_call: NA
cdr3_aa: CASSLSSPMIGYGYTF
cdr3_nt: TGTGCCAGCAGCCTCTCGTCCCCGATGATCGGCTATGGCTACACCTTC

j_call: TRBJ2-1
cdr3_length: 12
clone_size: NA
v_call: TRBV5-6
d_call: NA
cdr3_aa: CASSRTRNEQFF
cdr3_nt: TGTGCCAGCAGTCGTACAAGGAATGAGCAGTTCTTC

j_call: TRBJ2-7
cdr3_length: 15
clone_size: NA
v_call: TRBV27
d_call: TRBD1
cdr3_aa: CASRSSGTGSYEQYF
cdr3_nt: TGTGCCAGCAGGTCGTCCGGGACAGGGTCCTACGAGCAGTACTTC

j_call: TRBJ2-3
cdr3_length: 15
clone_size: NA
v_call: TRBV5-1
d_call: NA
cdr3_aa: CASRKDLQGPDTQYF
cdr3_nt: TGCGCCAGCAGAAAAGACTTACAGGGACCAGATACGCAGTATTTT

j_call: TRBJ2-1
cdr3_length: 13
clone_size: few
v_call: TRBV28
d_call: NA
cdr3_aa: CASSQIGRNEQFF
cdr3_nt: TGTGCCAGCAGTCAGATAGGGAGGAATGAGCAGTTCTTC

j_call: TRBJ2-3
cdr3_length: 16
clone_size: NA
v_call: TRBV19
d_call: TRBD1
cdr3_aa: CASSVTRGRSTDTQYF
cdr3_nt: TGTGCCAGTAGTGTGACGAGGGGGCGCAGCACAGATACGCAGTATTTT

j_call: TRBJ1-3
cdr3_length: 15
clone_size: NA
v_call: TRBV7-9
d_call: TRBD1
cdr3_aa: CASRSGGSGGNTIYF
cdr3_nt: TGTGCCAGCAGGTCAGGGGGCTCCGGTGGAAACACCATATATTTT

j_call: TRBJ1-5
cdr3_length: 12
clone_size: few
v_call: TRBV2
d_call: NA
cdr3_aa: CASSRVTQPQHF
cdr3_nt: TGTGCCAGCAGCCGCGTAACCCAGCCCCAGCATTTT

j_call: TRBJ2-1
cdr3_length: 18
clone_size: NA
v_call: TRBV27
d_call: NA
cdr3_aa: CASRYIRRSGTIYNEQFF
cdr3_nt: TGTGCCAGCAGATATATAAGAAGATCCGGGACAATCTACAATGAGCAGTTCTTC

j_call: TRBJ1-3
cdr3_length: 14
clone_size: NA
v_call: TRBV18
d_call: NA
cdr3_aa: CASSFDISGNTIYF
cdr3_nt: TGTGCCAGCTCCTTTGATATCTCTGGAAACACCATATATTTT

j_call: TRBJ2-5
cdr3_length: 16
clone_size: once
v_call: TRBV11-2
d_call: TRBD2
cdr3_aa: CASSRTASGVQETQYF
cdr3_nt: TGTGCCAGCAGCCGCACCGCTAGCGGGGTTCAAGAGACCCAGTACTTC

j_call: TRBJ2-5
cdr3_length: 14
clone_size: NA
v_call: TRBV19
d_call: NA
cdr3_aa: CASKVSRSTETQYF
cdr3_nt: TGTGCCAGTAAGGTTTCCAGGTCGACGGAGACCCAGTACTTC

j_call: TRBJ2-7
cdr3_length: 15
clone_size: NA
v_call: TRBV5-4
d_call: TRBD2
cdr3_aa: CASSLGAGGAYEQYF
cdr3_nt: TGTGCCAGCAGCTTGGGAGCGGGGGGGGCCTACGAGCAGTACTTC

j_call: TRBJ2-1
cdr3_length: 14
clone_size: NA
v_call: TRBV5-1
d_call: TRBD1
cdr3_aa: CASSQGQGGGEQFF
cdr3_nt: TGCGCCAGCAGCCAGGGACAGGGAGGAGGTGAGCAGTTCTTC

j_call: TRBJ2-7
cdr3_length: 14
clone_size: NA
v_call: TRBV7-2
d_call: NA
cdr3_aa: CASSLAVNSYEQYF
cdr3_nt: TGTGCCAGCAGCTTAGCAGTCAACTCCTACGAGCAGTACTTC

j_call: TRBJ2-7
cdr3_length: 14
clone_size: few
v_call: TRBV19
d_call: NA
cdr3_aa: CASSRDTSSYEQYF
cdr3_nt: TGTGCCAGTAGTAGGGACACAAGCTCCTACGAGCAGTACTTC

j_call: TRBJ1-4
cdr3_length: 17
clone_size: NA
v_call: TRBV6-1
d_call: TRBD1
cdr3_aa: CASSEGDRARGNEKLFF
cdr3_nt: TGTGCCAGCAGTGAGGGGGACAGGGCGAGGGGGAATGAAAAACTGTTTTTT

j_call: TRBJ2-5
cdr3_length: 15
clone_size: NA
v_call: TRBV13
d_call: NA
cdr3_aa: CASSLATATQETQYF
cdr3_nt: TGTGCCAGCAGCTTAGCCACAGCGACGCAAGAGACCCAGTACTTC

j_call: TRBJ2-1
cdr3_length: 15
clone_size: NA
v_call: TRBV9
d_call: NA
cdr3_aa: CASSGGLGVPGEQFF
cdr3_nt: TGTGCCAGCAGCGGGGGCTTGGGGGTCCCCGGTGAGCAGTTCTTC

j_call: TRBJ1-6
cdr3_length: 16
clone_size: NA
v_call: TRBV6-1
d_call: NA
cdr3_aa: CASRELATSLNSPLHF
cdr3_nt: TGTGCCAGCAGGGAACTCGCGACAAGTTTGAATTCACCCCTCCACTTT

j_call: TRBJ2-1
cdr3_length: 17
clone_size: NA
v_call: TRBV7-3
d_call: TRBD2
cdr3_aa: CASSLSSIAGENNEQFF
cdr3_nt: TGTGCCAGCAGCTTAAGTAGTATAGCGGGGGAGAACAATGAGCAGTTCTTC